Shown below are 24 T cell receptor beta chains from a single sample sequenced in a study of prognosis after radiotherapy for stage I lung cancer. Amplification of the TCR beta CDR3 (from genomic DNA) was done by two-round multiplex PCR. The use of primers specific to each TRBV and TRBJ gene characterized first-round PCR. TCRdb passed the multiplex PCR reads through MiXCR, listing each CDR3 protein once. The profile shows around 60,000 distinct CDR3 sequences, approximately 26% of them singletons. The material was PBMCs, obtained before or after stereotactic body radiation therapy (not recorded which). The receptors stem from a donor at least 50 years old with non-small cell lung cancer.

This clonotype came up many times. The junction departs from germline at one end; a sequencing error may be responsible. CDR3 region: CSAKRGYNEQLF. The CDR3, as DNA: TGCAGTGCTAAGCGGGGATACAATGAGCAGCTCTTC. The chain recombines TRBV20-1 with TRBJ2-1; TRBD2 matches at 7 bases. CDR3 length: 12 residues. Germline assignment: CDR1 DFQATT and CDR2 SNEGSKA (reference sequence).

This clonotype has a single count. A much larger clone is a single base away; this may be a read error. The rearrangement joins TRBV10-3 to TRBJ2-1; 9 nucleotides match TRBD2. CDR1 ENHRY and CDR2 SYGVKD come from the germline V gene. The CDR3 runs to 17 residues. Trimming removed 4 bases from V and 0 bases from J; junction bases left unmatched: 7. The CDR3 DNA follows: TGTGCCATCAGTGGGACTAGCGTGGGGAGCTCCTACAATGAGCAGTTCTTC. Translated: CAISGTSVGSSYNEQFF.

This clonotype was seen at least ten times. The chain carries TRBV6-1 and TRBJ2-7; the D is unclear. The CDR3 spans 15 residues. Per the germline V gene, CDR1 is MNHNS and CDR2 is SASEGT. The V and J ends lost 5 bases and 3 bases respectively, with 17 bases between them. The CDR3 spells CASSRSPGQNYEQYF. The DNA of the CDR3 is TGTGCCAGCAGTCGCAGTCCTGGGCAGAACTACGAGCAGTACTTC.

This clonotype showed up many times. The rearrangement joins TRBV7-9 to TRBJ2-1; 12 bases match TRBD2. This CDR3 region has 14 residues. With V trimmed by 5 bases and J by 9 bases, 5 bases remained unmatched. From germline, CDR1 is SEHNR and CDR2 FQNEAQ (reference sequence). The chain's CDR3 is CASSQALAGGEQFF. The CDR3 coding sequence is TGTGCCAGCAGCCAAGCACTAGCGGGGGGTGAGCAGTTCTTC.

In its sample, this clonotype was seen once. CDR3 DNA sequence: TGTGCCAGCATTCTATATCCGGGACAGAAAGAGACCCAGTACTTC. It codes for CASILYPGQKETQYF. V is TRBV2 and J is TRBJ2-5; 7 nucleotides match TRBD1. J was trimmed by 3 bases and V by 7 bases; bases with no gene match: 11. CDR1 is SNHLY, CDR2 FYNNEI, per germline. The CDR3 sequence is 15 residues long.

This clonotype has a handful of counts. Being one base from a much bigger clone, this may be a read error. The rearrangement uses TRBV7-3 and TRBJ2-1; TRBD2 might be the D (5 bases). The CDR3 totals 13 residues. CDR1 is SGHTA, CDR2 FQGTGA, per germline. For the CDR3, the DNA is TGTGCCAGCAGCTCCACGCCTGGAGGTGAGCGGTTCTTC. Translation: CASSSTPGGERFF.

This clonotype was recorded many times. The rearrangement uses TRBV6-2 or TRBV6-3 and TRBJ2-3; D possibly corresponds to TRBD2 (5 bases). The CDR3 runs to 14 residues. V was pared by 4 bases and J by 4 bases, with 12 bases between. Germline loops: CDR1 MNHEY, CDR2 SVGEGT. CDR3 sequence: CASSLDQAADTQYF. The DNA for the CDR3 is TGTGCCAGCAGTTTGGACCAAGCGGCAGATACGCAGTATTTT.

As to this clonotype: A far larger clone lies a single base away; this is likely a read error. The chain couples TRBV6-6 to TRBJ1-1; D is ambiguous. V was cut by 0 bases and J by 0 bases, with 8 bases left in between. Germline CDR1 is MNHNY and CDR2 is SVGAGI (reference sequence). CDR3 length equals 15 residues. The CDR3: CASSYSTFMNTEAFF. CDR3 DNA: TGTGCCAGCAGTTACTCGACCTTTATGAACACTGAAGCTTTCTTT.

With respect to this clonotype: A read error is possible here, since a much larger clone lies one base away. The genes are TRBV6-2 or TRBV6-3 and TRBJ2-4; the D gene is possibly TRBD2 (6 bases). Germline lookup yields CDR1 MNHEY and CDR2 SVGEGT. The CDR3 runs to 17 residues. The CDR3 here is CASTERVGLLAKNIKYF. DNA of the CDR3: TGTGCCAGCACGGAAAGAGTCGGACTACTAGCCAAAAACATTAAGTACTTC.

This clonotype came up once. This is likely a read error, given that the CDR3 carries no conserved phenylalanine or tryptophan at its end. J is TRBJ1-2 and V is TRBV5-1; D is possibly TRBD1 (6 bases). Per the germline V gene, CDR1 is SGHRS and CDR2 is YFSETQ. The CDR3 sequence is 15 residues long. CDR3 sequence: CASSLTGSGSYGYTL. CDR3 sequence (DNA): TGCGCTAGCAGCTTGACAGGATCTGGAAGCTATGGCTACACCCTC.

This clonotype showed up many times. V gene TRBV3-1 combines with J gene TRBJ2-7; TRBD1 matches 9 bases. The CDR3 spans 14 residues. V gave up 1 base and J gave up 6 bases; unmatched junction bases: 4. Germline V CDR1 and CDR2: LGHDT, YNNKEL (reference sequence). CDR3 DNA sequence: TGTGCCAGCAGCCAAGGTGACAGGGGGGGCGAGCAGTACTTC. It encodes CASSQGDRGGEQYF.

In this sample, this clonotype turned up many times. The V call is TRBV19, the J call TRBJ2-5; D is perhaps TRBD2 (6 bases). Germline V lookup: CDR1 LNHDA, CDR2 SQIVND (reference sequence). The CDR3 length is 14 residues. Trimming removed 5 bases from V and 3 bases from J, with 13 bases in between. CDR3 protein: CASSLTWREETQYF. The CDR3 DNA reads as TGTGCCAGTAGTCTCACGTGGAGGGAAGAGACCCAGTACTTC.

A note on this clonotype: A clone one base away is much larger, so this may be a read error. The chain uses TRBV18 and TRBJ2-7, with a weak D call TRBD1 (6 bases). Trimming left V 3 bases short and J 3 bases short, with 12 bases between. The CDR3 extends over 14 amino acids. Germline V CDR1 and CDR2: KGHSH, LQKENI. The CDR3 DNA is TGTGCCAGCTCACCCGCGACAGGACGCTACGAGCAGTACTTC. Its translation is CASSPATGRYEQYF.

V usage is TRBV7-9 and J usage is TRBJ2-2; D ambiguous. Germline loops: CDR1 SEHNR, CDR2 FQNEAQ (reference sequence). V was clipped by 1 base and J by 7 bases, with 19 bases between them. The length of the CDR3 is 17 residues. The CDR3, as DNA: TGTGCCAGCAGCTTAGAAGCGACATGGGCTGAAGGCGGGGAGCTGTTTTTT. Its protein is CASSLEATWAEGGELFF.

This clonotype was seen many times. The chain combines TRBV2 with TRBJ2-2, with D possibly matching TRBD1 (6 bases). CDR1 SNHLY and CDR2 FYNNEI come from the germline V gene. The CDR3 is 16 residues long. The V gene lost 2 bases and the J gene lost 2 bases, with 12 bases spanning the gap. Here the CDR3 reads CASSEIPGTNTGELFF. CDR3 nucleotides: TGTGCCAGCAGTGAAATCCCCGGGACAAACACCGGGGAGCTGTTTTTT.

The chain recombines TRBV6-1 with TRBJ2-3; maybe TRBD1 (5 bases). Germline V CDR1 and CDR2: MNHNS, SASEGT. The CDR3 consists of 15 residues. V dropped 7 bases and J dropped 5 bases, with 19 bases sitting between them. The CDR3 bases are TGTGCCAGCAACAAGGGGTGTGGCCGTGGAGATACGCAGTATTTT. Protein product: CASNKGCGRGDTQYF.

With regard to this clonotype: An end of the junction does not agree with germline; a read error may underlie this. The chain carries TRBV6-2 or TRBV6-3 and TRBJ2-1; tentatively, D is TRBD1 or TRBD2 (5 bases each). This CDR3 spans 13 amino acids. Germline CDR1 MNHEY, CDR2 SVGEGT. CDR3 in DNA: TGTGCCAGCGGTTACGGTGGGGCACGGGTCGGGGACTTC. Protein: CASGYGGARVGDF.

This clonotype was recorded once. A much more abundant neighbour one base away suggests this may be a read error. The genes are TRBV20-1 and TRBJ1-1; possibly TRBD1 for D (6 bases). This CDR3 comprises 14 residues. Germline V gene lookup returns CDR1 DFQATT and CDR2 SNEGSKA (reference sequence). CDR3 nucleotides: TGCAGTGCCCAAGAGGGGGAACCCAACACTGAAGCTTTATTT. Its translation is CSAQEGEPNTEALF.

The DNA for the CDR3 is TGTGCCAGCAGCCTACAGGGTCGTCCAGATACGCAGTATTTT. Amino acids: CASSLQGRPDTQYF. The chain joins TRBV4-2 to TRBJ2-3; D is possibly TRBD1 (6 bases). Germline lookup yields CDR1 LGHNA and CDR2 YNFKEQ. Deletions cut 4 bases from V and 4 bases from J, with 12 bases between. The CDR3 spans 14 residues.

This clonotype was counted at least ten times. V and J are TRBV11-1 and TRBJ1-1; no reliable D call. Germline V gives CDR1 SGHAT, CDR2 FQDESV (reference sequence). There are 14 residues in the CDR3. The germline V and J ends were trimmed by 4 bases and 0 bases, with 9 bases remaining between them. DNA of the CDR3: TGTGCCAGCAGCTCCACAGCCATGAACACTGAAGCTTTCTTT. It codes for CASSSTAMNTEAFF. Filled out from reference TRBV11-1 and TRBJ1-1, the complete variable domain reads EAEVAQSPRYKITEKSQAVAFWCDPISGHATLYWYRQILGQGPELLVQFQDESVVDDSQLPKDRFSAERLKGVDSTLKIQPAELGDSAMYLCASSSTAMNTEAFFGQGTRLTVV.

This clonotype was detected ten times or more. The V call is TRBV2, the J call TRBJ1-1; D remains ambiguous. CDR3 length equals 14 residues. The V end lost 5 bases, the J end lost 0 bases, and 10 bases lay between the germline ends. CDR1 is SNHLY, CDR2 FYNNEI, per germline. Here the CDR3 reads CASSLQALNTEAFF. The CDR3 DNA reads TGTGCCAGCAGTCTCCAAGCCCTGAACACTGAAGCTTTCTTT.

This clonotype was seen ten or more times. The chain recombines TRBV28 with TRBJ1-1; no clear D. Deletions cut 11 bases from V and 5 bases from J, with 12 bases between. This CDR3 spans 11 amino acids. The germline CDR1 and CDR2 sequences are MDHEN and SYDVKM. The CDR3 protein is CAARDITEAFF. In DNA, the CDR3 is TGTGCCGCCAGAGACATAACTGAAGCTTTCTTT. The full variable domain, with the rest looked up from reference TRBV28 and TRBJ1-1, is DVKVTQSSRYLVKRTGEKVFLECVQDMDHENMFWYRQDPGLGLRLIYFSYDVKMKEKGDIPEGYSVSREKKERFSLILESASTNQTSMYLCAARDITEAFFGQGTRLTVV.

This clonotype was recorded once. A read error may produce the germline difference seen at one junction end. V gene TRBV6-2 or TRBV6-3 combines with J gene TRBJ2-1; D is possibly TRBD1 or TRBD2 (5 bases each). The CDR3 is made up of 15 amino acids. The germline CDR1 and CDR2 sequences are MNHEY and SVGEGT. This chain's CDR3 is CASRPDGANGNEQFF. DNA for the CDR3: TGTGCCAGCAGACCCGACGGGGCCAACGGGAATGAGCAATTCTTC.

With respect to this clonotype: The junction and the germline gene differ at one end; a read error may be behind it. The CDR3 protein is CASSATYRENQYF. The CDR3 DNA reads TGTGCCAGCAGTGCAACGTACCGAGAGAACCAGTACTTC. V usage is TRBV6-1 and J usage is TRBJ2-5; no reliable D call. The length of the CDR3 is 13 residues. CDR1 is MNHNS, CDR2 SASEGT, per germline.